This entry lists 21 T cell receptor beta chains sequenced from one sample in a study of response to subunit inactivated influenza vaccine. TCRdb analysed the RT-PCR reads with MiXCR anew, one entry per CDR3 protein. Here the sample spans 450,000 to 600,000 distinct CDR3 sequences, approximately 7.7% being singletons. Specimen: PBMCs from blood, collected 23 to 25 months after vaccination. These TCRs come from a man between 50 and 69 years old who received an inactivated influenza vaccine.

The chain has TRBV20-1 and TRBJ1-1; 7 bases line up with TRBD1. The germline V gene encodes CDR1 DFQATT and CDR2 SNEGSKA (reference sequence). V trimming: 1 base; J trimming: 8 bases; junction bases outside the gene matches: 7. The CDR3 is made up of 13 amino acids. The CDR3 reads CSARGGGQLEAFF. The CDR3, as DNA: TGCAGTGCTAGAGGGGGGGGACAGCTAGAAGCTTTCTTT.

This clonotype came up many times. This chain joins TRBV24-1 and TRBJ2-1, with a tentative D call TRBD1 (6 bases). The ends were cut back, 4 bases at V and 7 bases at J, with 16 bases in the middle. Germline V gives CDR1 KGHDR, CDR2 SFDVKD. The length of the CDR3 is 15 residues. The CDR3 DNA follows: TGTGCCACCAGTGAGGGCAGGGGATTGGGAAATGAGCAGTTCTTC. This codes for CATSEGRGLGNEQFF.

V and J are TRBV12-3 or TRBV12-4 and TRBJ2-2; possibly TRBD2 for D (5 bases). Trimming pared 6 bases from V and 4 bases from J, leaving 15 bases between. The CDR3 is 15 residues long. The CDR3 protein is CASRPAGVSTGELFF. CDR3 DNA: TGTGCCAGCAGACCGGCGGGCGTATCCACCGGGGAGCTGTTTTTT.

This chain connects TRBV4-3 to TRBJ1-2, with unresolved D. This CDR3 has 13 amino acids. Germline lookup yields CDR1 LGHNA and CDR2 YSLEER. V gave up 4 bases and J gave up 8 bases, with 14 bases separating them. The CDR3 loop is CASSLDLGRGYTF. CDR3 DNA: TGCGCCAGCAGCCTGGATCTGGGGAGGGGCTACACCTTC.

This clonotype has a count of ten or more. The J gene is TRBJ1-6, the V gene TRBV15, with TRBD1 as a possible D gene (6 bases). Germline V gene sequence: CDR1 LNHNV, CDR2 YYDKDF (reference sequence). The V and J ends lost 3 bases and 5 bases respectively, with 11 bases between them. There are 15 residues in the CDR3. Here the CDR3 DNA reads TGTGCCACCAGCAGGGATCAGGGGAATAATTCACCCCTCCACTTT. Translation: CATSRDQGNNSPLHF. Filled out from reference TRBV15 and TRBJ1-6, the complete variable domain reads DAMVIQNPRYQVTQFGKPVTLSCSQTLNHNVMYWYQQKSSQAPKLLFHYYDKDFNNEADTPDNFQSRRPNTSFCFLDIRSPGLGDTAMYLCATSRDQGNNSPLHFGNGTRLTVT.

This clonotype appeared many times. The chain combines TRBV10-2 with TRBJ2-2; D gene unclear. V was shortened by 6 bases and J by 0 bases, with 14 bases between the two germline ends. The CDR3 length is 16 residues. Per germline, CDR1 WSHSY and CDR2 SAAADI. The CDR3: CASRPMTVANTGELFF. DNA of the CDR3: TGCGCCAGCAGACCTATGACGGTTGCGAACACCGGGGAGCTGTTTTTT.

The gene calls are TRBV9 and TRBJ2-7, with 9 bases identical to TRBD1. The CDR3 has 14 amino acids. Trimming took 4 bases from V and 3 from J; bases not matched to a gene: 5. Per the germline V gene, CDR1 is SGDLS and CDR2 is YYNGEE. CDR3 amino acids: CASSPRQGDYEQYF. The CDR3 region has the DNA TGTGCCAGCAGCCCTAGACAGGGGGACTACGAGCAGTACTTC.

This clonotype was counted a few times. The genes are TRBV5-1 and TRBJ2-3; 7 bases agree with TRBD1. This CDR3 has 15 amino acids. V dropped 5 bases and J dropped 0; count of bases not matched to a gene: 6. Germline V gene lookup returns CDR1 SGHRS and CDR2 YFSETQ. DNA of the CDR3: TGCGCCAGCAGACAGGGGCAGGGGAGCACAGATACGCAGTATTTT. Translating gives CASRQGQGSTDTQYF.

This clonotype was observed a few times. The chain has TRBV20-1 and TRBJ1-6, with 7 bases identical to TRBD1. CDR1 is DFQATT, CDR2 SNEGSKA, per germline (reference sequence). V was pared by 0 bases and J by 4 bases, with 9 bases of the junction left unmatched. The CDR3 spans 17 residues. As DNA, the CDR3 is TGCAGTGCTAGAGATCAGAAGGGGGCGATGTATAATTCACCCCTCCACTTT. Its protein product is CSARDQKGAMYNSPLHF.

The chain combines TRBV9 with TRBJ2-7; no firm D call. Between the trimmed V and J ends, which lost 0 bases and 0 bases, there was a span of 10 bases. This CDR3 spans 15 amino acids. Germline V gene sequence: CDR1 SGDLS, CDR2 YYNGEE. CDR3 in amino acids: CASSVEPVSSYEQYF. Written as DNA, the CDR3 is TGTGCCAGCAGCGTAGAGCCGGTTAGCTCCTACGAGCAGTACTTC.

This clonotype was recorded a few times. The V and J genes are TRBV6-2 or TRBV6-3 and TRBJ1-1; no clear D gene. Germline V gene lookup returns CDR1 MNHEY and CDR2 SVGEGT. V was clipped by 3 bases and J by 1 base, with 15 bases between them. The CDR3 is made up of 16 amino acids. The CDR3 DNA reads as TGTGCCAGCAGTTATTCATTCCAGACGGGGAACACTGAAGCTTTCTTT. Translating gives CASSYSFQTGNTEAFF.

V usage is TRBV11-1 and J usage is TRBJ2-7, with a weak D call TRBD2 (5 bases). Germline V CDR1 and CDR2: SGHAT, FQDESV (reference sequence). Trimming cost V 7 bases and J 0 bases, with 13 bases left between them. There are 14 residues in the CDR3. The CDR3 loop is CASTVEGSSYEQYF. The CDR3 region has the DNA TGTGCCAGCACCGTCGAAGGGAGCTCCTACGAGCAGTACTTC. The full variable domain, its missing parts supplied by reference TRBV11-1 and TRBJ2-7, is EAEVAQSPRYKITEKSQAVAFWCDPISGHATLYWYRQILGQGPELLVQFQDESVVDDSQLPKDRFSAERLKGVDSTLKIQPAELGDSAMYLCASTVEGSSYEQYFGPGTRLTVT.

This clonotype was found a few times. This chain joins TRBV7-7 and TRBJ2-5; D gene unclear. The CDR3 covers 15 residues. Germline CDR1 SSHAT, CDR2 FNYEAQ (reference sequence). Trimming removed 2 bases at V and 1 base at J, with 11 bases between. The CDR3 nucleotides are TGTGCCAGCAGCTTAAATTACGGACCCCAAGAGACCCAGTACTTC. This gives the protein CASSLNYGPQETQYF.

This clonotype was counted many times. The rearrangement links TRBV11-2 to TRBJ2-5; 7 nucleotides match TRBD1. This CDR3 has 15 amino acids. The trim removed 3 bases at V and 3 bases at J, leaving 7 bases unmatched. Germline CDR1 SGHAT, CDR2 FQNNGV. CDR3 sequence reads: CASSFTGTVKETQYF. DNA of the CDR3: TGTGCCAGCAGCTTCACCGGGACAGTTAAAGAGACCCAGTACTTC. Together with reference TRBV11-2 and TRBJ2-5, the CDR3 gives the full variable domain: EAGVAQSPRYKIIEKRQSVAFWCNPISGHATLYWYQQILGQGPKLLIQFQNNGVVDDSQLPKDRFSAERLKGVDSTLKIQPAKLEDSAVYLCASSFTGTVKETQYFGPGTRLLVL.

The chain has TRBV4-1 and TRBJ2-3, with TRBD2 identical over 13 bases. CDR1 and CDR2 (germline): MGHRA, YSYEKL. The trim removed 1 base at V and 0 bases at J, leaving 4 bases unmatched. The CDR3 length is 18 residues. DNA of the CDR3: TGCGCCAGCAGCCAAGCCCCGGGACTAGCGGGGAGCACAGATACGCAGTATTTT. It is translated as CASSQAPGLAGSTDTQYF.

This chain uses TRBV19 with TRBJ2-5; a possible D gene is TRBD1 (6 bases). V lost 5 bases to trimming and J lost 5 bases, with 18 bases between them. The germline gives CDR1 LNHDA, CDR2 SQIVND (reference sequence). This CDR3 is built from 15 residues. CDR3 sequence: CASSAKDRWGETQYF. Written as DNA, the CDR3 is TGTGCCAGTAGTGCAAAGGACAGATGGGGGGAGACCCAGTACTTC.

This clonotype was counted a few times. The CDR3 nucleotides are TGCAGTGCTGGTCAGATGAACACTGAAGCTTTCTTT. Translated, it gives CSAGQMNTEAFF. This chain links TRBV20-1 with TRBJ1-1, with D uncertain. From germline, CDR1 is DFQATT and CDR2 SNEGSKA (reference sequence). The ends were cut back, 5 bases at V and 0 bases at J, with 7 bases in the middle. The CDR3 is 12 residues long.

This clonotype has a handful of counts. The chain uses TRBV7-2 and TRBJ2-5; possibly TRBD2 for D (5 bases). This CDR3 spans 14 amino acids. Germline V CDR1 and CDR2: SGHTA, FQGNSA. V was trimmed by 1 base and J by 4 bases, leaving 10 bases between them. CDR3 region: CASSLGVGRETQYF. The CDR3 nucleotides are TGTGCCAGCAGCTTAGGGGTAGGGAGAGAGACCCAGTACTTC. The full variable domain, with the rest looked up from reference TRBV7-2 and TRBJ2-5, is GAGVSQSPSNKVTEKGKDVELRCDPISGHTALYWYRQSLGQGLEFLIYFQGNSAPDKSGLPSDRFSAERTGGSVSTLTIQRTQQEDSAVYLCASSLGVGRETQYFGPGTRLLVL.

This clonotype came up a few times. V gene TRBV5-5 combines with J gene TRBJ1-1, with D perhaps matching TRBD1 (5 bases). This CDR3 region has 15 residues. V lost 3 bases and J lost 4, with 16 bases in between. Germline V gene data show CDR1 as SGHKS and CDR2 as YYEKEE (reference sequence). The CDR3 region is CASSSKGRVGTEAFF. The CDR3 coding sequence is TGTGCCAGCAGCTCGAAGGGCAGGGTTGGCACTGAAGCTTTCTTT. The full variable domain, rest sourced from reference TRBV5-5 and TRBJ1-1, is DAGVTQSPTHLIKTRGQQVTLRCSPISGHKSVSWYQQVLGQGPQFIFQYYEKEERGRGNFPDRFSARQFPNYSSELNVNALLLGDSALYLCASSSKGRVGTEAFFGQGTRLTVV.

This clonotype was detected a few times. Here the CDR3 DNA reads TGTGCCAGCAGTTCGGCAGGGCTGTTCGAAGAACCGTACTTC. Translated: CASSSAGLFEEPYF. The V call is TRBV12-3 or TRBV12-4, the J call TRBJ2-7, with D perhaps TRBD1 (5 bases). Trimming pared 4 bases from V and 12 bases from J, leaving 22 bases between. The CDR3 sequence is 14 residues long.

In this sample, this clonotype turned up a few times. The chain combines TRBV12-3 or TRBV12-4 with TRBJ2-5; 11 nucleotides agree with TRBD1. With V trimmed by 7 bases and J by 1 base, 8 bases remained unmatched. The CDR3 contains 16 residues. The DNA of the CDR3 is TGTGCCAGCACCACGGGACAGGGGGGCCTCCAAGAGACCCAGTACTTC. Encoded protein: CASTTGQGGLQETQYF.